These 7 T cell receptor beta chains share one sample of origin, sequenced in a study of T cell repertoires in cytomegalovirus infection. TCRdb used MiXCR to reprocess the reads, holding one entry per CDR3 protein. The repertoire holds approximately 990,000 distinct CDR3 sequences, more than 25% seen once, with 11% to 15% in the top ten. For these receptors, no antigen is known. The sequenced sample was cultured CD8+ T cells from PBMCs, obtained from culture after CMV antigen stimulation. Source of these receptors: a human donor in good health (CMV status not recorded). Some clones in this sample may be carry-over from other donors' samples.

This clonotype showed up many times. The chain employs TRBV7-2 and TRBJ1-6; 7 bases map to TRBD1. The germline CDR1 and CDR2 sequences are SGHTA and FQGNSA. The CDR3 is 17 amino acids. The ends lost 2 bases at V and 7 bases at J; junction bases unmatched: 11. Here the CDR3 reads CASSLRGQPYPNSPLHF. CDR3 nucleotides: TGTGCCAGCAGCTTAAGGGGACAGCCCTACCCCAATTCACCCCTCCACTTT.

This clonotype was counted between two and nine times. The V call is TRBV27, the J call TRBJ2-3; the D gene is possibly TRBD2 (6 bases). CDR3 length equals 16 residues. Germline CDR1 MNHEY, CDR2 SMNVEV (reference sequence). Trimming shortened V by 7 bases and J by 6 bases, and 23 bases separated the two germline ends. CDR3 in DNA: TGTGCCAGCACCGTCTTTAGCGGAAACCCGGGGGATACGCAGTATTTT. Amino acids: CASTVFSGNPGDTQYF.

This clonotype was detected a few times. V and J are TRBV10-3 and TRBJ1-1; 9 bases fit TRBD1. V dropped 10 bases and J dropped 4; count of bases not matched to a gene: 19. The germline gives CDR1 ENHRY, CDR2 SYGVKD. This CDR3 comprises 17 residues. The DNA for the CDR3 is TGTGCCACCTCTTTAGACAGGGGGGACCATCGTGGCACTGAAGCTTTCTTT. Translation: CATSLDRGDHRGTEAFF.

This chain links TRBV6-6 with TRBJ1-1, with D possibly matching TRBD1 (5 bases). This CDR3 contains 14 residues. Between the trimmed V and J ends, which lost 5 bases and 5 bases, there was a span of 15 bases. Germline V gene data show CDR1 as MNHNY and CDR2 as SVGAGI (reference sequence). For the CDR3, the DNA is TGTGCCAGCAGTGGCCGATTTGGGGGAACTGAAGCTTTCTTT. Translating it yields CASSGRFGGTEAFF.

The chain carries TRBV24-1 and TRBJ2-1, with 8 bases identical to TRBD1. Germline V gives CDR1 KGHDR, CDR2 SFDVKD. The ends lost 9 bases at V and 3 bases at J; junction bases unmatched: 3. This CDR3 is 13 amino acids long. The CDR3 protein is CATRDRYYNEQFF. CDR3 DNA sequence: TGTGCCACCCGGGACAGGTACTACAATGAGCAGTTCTTC.

This clonotype was counted between two and nine times. This sequence joins TRBV6-1 and TRBJ2-2, with D unclear. Trimming removed 5 bases at V and 6 bases at J, with 7 bases between. This CDR3 spans 12 amino acids. Germline V CDR1 and CDR2: MNHNS, SASEGT. This chain's CDR3 is CASSYAPGELFF. The CDR3 region has the DNA TGTGCCAGCAGTTACGCGCCCGGGGAGCTGTTTTTT.

This clonotype was seen a few times. The chain recombines TRBV19 with TRBJ1-2; D possibly corresponds to TRBD1 (5 bases). Germline loops: CDR1 LNHDA, CDR2 SQIVND (reference sequence). V was shortened by 6 bases and J by 8 bases, with 19 bases between the two germline ends. The CDR3 contains 14 residues. Here the CDR3 DNA reads TGTGCCAGTAGCCTGCCGAGTAGGAGGGACGGCTACACCTTC. It specifies CASSLPSRRDGYTF.